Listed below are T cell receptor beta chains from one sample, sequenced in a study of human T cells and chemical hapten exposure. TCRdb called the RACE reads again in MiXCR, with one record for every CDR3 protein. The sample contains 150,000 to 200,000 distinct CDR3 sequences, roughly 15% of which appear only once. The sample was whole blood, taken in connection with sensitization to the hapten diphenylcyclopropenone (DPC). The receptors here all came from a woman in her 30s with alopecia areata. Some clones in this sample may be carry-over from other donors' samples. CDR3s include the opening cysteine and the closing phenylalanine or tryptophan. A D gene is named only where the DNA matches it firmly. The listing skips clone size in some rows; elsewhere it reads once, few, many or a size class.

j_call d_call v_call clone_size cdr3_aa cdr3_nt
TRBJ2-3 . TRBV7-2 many CASSLGGTTQYF TGTGCCAGCAGCTTAGGCGGGACGACGCAGTATTTT
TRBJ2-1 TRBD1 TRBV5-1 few CASSWGQGPNEQFF TGCGCCAGCAGCTGGGGACAGGGACCCAATGAGCAGTTCTTC
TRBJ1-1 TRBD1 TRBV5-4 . CASSFPKQGLGGMNTEAFF TGTGCCAGCAGCTTTCCGAAACAGGGGCTCGGGGGGATGAACACTGAAGCTTTCTTT
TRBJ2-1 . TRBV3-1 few CASSQTRGEQFF TGTGCCAGCAGCCAGACTAGGGGTGAGCAGTTCTTC
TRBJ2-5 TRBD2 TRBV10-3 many CAISETSGGRETQYF TGTGCCATCAGTGAGACTAGCGGGGGGCGAGAGACCCAGTACTTC
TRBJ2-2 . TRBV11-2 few CASSLDRVDGELFF TGTGCCAGCAGCTTAGACAGGGTGGACGGGGAGCTGTTTTTT
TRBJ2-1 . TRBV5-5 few CASSLGGGVNEQFF TGTGCCAGCAGCTTGGGTGGAGGGGTCAATGAGCAGTTCTTC
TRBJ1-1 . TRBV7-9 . CASNWLGEATEAFF TGTGCCAGCAACTGGCTGGGGGAGGCCACTGAAGCTTTCTTT
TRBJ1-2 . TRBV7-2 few CASSLRDKNYGYTF TGTGCCAGCAGCCTCCGGGACAAGAACTATGGCTACACCTTC
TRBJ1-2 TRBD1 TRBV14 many CASSPSGGPYGYTF TGTGCCAGCAGCCCATCAGGGGGGCCCTATGGCTACACCTTC
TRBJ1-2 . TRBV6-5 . CASTDRGTNYGYTF TGTGCCAGCACGGACCGGGGAACTAACTATGGCTACACCTTC
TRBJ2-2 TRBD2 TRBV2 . CASKAGGYTGELFF TGTGCCAGCAAGGCGGGAGGTTACACCGGGGAGCTGTTTTTT